The 18 T cell receptor beta chains below were found in one sample sequenced in a study of T cells in Graves' hyperthyroidism and ophthalmopathy. The CDR3 regions of TCR beta were amplified from RNA transcripts. Using the HTBI primer set, a first-round RT-PCR was run on the TCR CDR3. TCRdb re-called the multiplex PCR reads through MiXCR, storing one row per CDR3 protein. The data hold about 290,000 distinct CDR3 sequences, with approximately 15% observed a single time. The source material was blood. Source of these receptors: a woman between 35 and 50 years old with Graves' hyperthyroidism.

This clonotype showed up many times. The chain has TRBV4-1 and TRBJ1-5, with no clear D. Trimming removed 0 bases at V and 9 bases at J, with 18 bases between. Germline assignment: CDR1 MGHRA and CDR2 YSYEKL. There are 16 residues in the CDR3. The DNA for the CDR3 is TGCGCCAGCAGCCAAGATCCGGCGTCCGCCCGACGGCCCCAGCATTTT. This gives the protein CASSQDPASARRPQHF.

This clonotype was picked up many times. The genes are TRBV6-2 or TRBV6-3 and TRBJ2-1; D is undetermined. The ends were cut back, 10 bases at V and 4 bases at J, with 14 bases in the middle. Germline V lookup: CDR1 MNHEY, CDR2 SVGEGT. The CDR3 runs 13 residues. CDR3 nucleotides: TGTGCCACCCAGTTAATGGGGTACAATGAGCAGTTCTTC. Translating it yields CATQLMGYNEQFF.

This clonotype showed up many times. V and J are TRBV28 and TRBJ2-4; 11 bases align to TRBD2. The CDR3 sequence is 17 residues long. Germline V gene sequence: CDR1 MDHEN, CDR2 SYDVKM. V was pared by 5 bases and J by 0 bases, with 6 bases of the junction left unmatched. CDR3 in amino acids: CASSLTSGTLAKNIQYF. The CDR3 DNA is TGTGCCAGCAGTCTGACTAGCGGGACTCTAGCCAAAAACATTCAGTACTTC.

Points on this clonotype: Being one base from a much bigger clone, this may be a read error. V and J are TRBV6-2 or TRBV6-3 and TRBJ1-1; D unresolved. CDR1 is MNHEY and CDR2 is SVGEGT in the germline V gene. V lost 11 bases, J lost 4 bases, and 17 bases lay in between. This CDR3 contains 13 residues. DNA of the CDR3: TGTGCCGGCACCTGGGAGGTGGGCACTGAAGCTTTCTTT. Residues: CAGTWEVGTEAFF.

This clonotype was observed many times. The V and J genes are TRBV20-1 and TRBJ2-5; no clear D. Trimming shortened V by 8 bases and J by 4 bases, and 11 bases separated the two germline ends. The CDR3 is 11 amino acids. Per germline, CDR1 DFQATT and CDR2 SNEGSKA (reference sequence). For the CDR3, the DNA is TGCAGTACCCAGTGGGGAGAGACCCAGTACTTC. The encoded protein is CSTQWGETQYF.

This clonotype was recorded many times. This rearrangement joins TRBV10-3 to TRBJ1-1; D call uncertain. The germline CDR1 and CDR2 sequences are ENHRY and SYGVKD. The germline V and J ends were trimmed by 6 bases and 3 bases, with 14 bases remaining between them. The CDR3 contains 14 residues. The CDR3: CAIRESGGYTEAFF. CDR3 in DNA: TGTGCCATCAGAGAAAGCGGAGGGTACACTGAAGCTTTCTTT.

This clonotype was counted ten times or more. J is TRBJ1-1 and V is TRBV28; a weak D match, TRBD1 (6 bases). V was cut by 6 bases and J by 1 base, with 12 bases left in between. Germline V gene data show CDR1 as MDHEN and CDR2 as SYDVKM. This CDR3 comprises 14 residues. CDR3 in DNA: TGTGCCAGCAGGGAGGGGGGACAGAACACTGAAGCTTTCTTT. It yields the protein CASREGGQNTEAFF.

This clonotype was seen a handful of times. The chain carries TRBV5-6 and TRBJ2-5, with D hard to call. The germline V and J ends were trimmed by 0 bases and 2 bases, with 11 bases remaining between them. The CDR3 is 15 residues long. CDR1 and CDR2 from the germline V gene are SGHDT and YYEEEE. The CDR3 DNA follows: TGTGCCAGCAGCTTGGAGTCAAGGTCACAAGAGACCCAGTACTTC. This gives the protein CASSLESRSQETQYF.

This clonotype was counted many times. This rearrangement joins TRBV7-8 to TRBJ2-3, with 10 bases fitting TRBD1. Germline CDR1 and CDR2: SGHVS and FQNEAQ. V trimming: 4 bases; J trimming: 5 bases; junction bases outside the gene matches: 6. This CDR3 has 15 residues. As DNA, the CDR3 is TGTGCCAGCAGCTCCGACAGGGGGCGACGAGATACGCAGTATTTT. It is translated as CASSSDRGRRDTQYF.

This clonotype has at least ten counts. J is TRBJ2-2 and V is TRBV6-1; D perhaps matches TRBD2 (6 bases). Germline CDR1 is MNHNS and CDR2 is SASEGT. The CDR3 has 17 amino acids. The V end was cut by 5 bases, the J end by 1 base, with 17 bases between. CDR3 protein: CASSSGPGLLNTGELFF. CDR3 bases: TGTGCCAGCAGTTCGGGCCCGGGACTGCTGAACACCGGGGAGCTGTTTTTT.

The gene calls are TRBV7-9 and TRBJ2-1, with 7 bases matching TRBD2. The germline V gene has CDR1 SEHNR and CDR2 FQNEAQ (reference sequence). This CDR3 is built from 20 residues. After removal of 5 bases from V and 0 bases from J, the junction contained 19 bases not matched to a gene. CDR3 in DNA: TGTGCCAGCAGCCCTTCAAGCGGGGCTTCAACTTTTAGCTCCTACAATGAGCAGTTCTTC. It is translated as CASSPSSGASTFSSYNEQFF. The full variable domain, rest sourced from reference TRBV7-9 and TRBJ2-1, is DTGVSQNPRHKITKRGQNVTFRCDPISEHNRLYWYRQTLGQGPEFLTYFQNEAQLEKSRLLSDRFSAERPKGSFSTLEIQRTEQGDSAMYLCASSPSSGASTFSSYNEQFFGPGTRLTVL.

This clonotype was seen repeatedly, ten times or more. This chain joins TRBV20-1 and TRBJ1-1, with 7 bases that match TRBD1. The germline gives CDR1 DFQATT, CDR2 SNEGSKA (reference sequence). The CDR3 has 13 amino acids. V shed 0 bases, J shed 7 bases, and the junction held 5 bases outside the gene matches. The CDR3 loop is CSARETGLREAFF. DNA of the CDR3: TGCAGTGCTAGAGAGACAGGGCTCCGTGAAGCTTTCTTT.

This clonotype was counted at least ten times. This chain connects TRBV2 to TRBJ1-2, with TRBD1 as a possible D gene (6 bases). The germline V and J ends were trimmed by 6 bases and 7 bases, with 18 bases remaining between them. There are 14 residues in the CDR3. Germline V lookup: CDR1 SNHLY, CDR2 FYNNEI. CDR3 loop: CASSGGGTVSGYTF. The CDR3 bases are TGTGCCAGCAGCGGAGGGGGGACCGTAAGTGGCTACACCTTC.

The V gene is TRBV28, the J gene TRBJ2-7; 12 bases match TRBD1. Unmatched junction bases numbered 4, after V lost 5 bases and J lost 5 bases. Germline loops: CDR1 MDHEN, CDR2 SYDVKM. This CDR3 has 14 residues. CDR3 amino acids: CASSGTGGEHEQYF. Written as DNA, the CDR3 is TGTGCCAGCAGTGGGACAGGGGGCGAGCACGAGCAGTACTTC.

Regarding this clonotype: A much larger clone lies a single base off, so this may be a read error. The chain joins TRBV5-4 to TRBJ1-1; 9 nucleotides match TRBD1. Germline loops: CDR1 SGHNT, CDR2 YYREEE (reference sequence). The CDR3 loop spans 16 amino acids. CDR3 DNA: TGTGCCAGCAGCGACGGGACAGGGAGCATGAACACTGAAGCTTCCTTT. Residues: CASSDGTGSMNTEASF.

This clonotype came up many times. The chain joins TRBV20-1 to TRBJ1-4; the D is unclear. CDR3 length: 13 residues. Looked up from germline, CDR1 is DFQATT and CDR2 is SNEGSKA (reference sequence). Trimming pared 6 bases from V and 1 base from J, leaving 9 bases between. The CDR3, as DNA: TGCAGTGCCCTACGCATAACTAATGAAAAACTGTTTTTT. Translating it yields CSALRITNEKLFF.

This clonotype was counted ten times or more. The chain uses TRBV7-8 and TRBJ1-1; D ambiguous. The germline V gene encodes CDR1 SGHVS and CDR2 FQNEAQ. The CDR3 spans 14 residues. V was trimmed by 5 bases and J by 10 bases, leaving 20 bases between them. DNA for the CDR3: TGTGCCAGCAGCCCTCCGGGCCCCCAAAACTTAGCTTTCTTT. This codes for CASSPPGPQNLAFF.

There are a few counts of this clonotype. This may be a read error, as it is one base from a much larger clone. The chain joins TRBV7-9 to TRBJ1-1; no firm D call. Germline CDR1 and CDR2: SEHNR and FQNEAQ (reference sequence). The CDR3 sequence is 12 residues long. The CDR3 DNA reads TGTGCCGGCAGCTCCCGTGGCTCTGAAGCTTTCTTT. It yields the protein CAGSSRGSEAFF.